This TCR beta chain was sequenced in a study of blood T cell repertoires in COVID-19. The table came from immunoSEQ multiplex PCR; TCRdb's copy has only in-frame clones and leaves some out. The table shows around 240,000 clones, with approximately 86% occurring only once. CDR1 is LNHDA, CDR2 SQIVND, per germline (reference sequence). V was pared by 1 base and J by 10 bases, with 8 bases between. The CDR3 spans 13 residues. Source material: peripheral blood. The clonotype was recovered from a woman aged 25-40 years who had recovered from COVID-19. The genes are TRBV19 and TRBJ1-6; D is unclear. The CDR3 protein is CASSIGNSSPLHF. The CDR3 nucleotides read TGTGCCAGTAGTATAGGGAACAGCTCACCCCTCCACTTT.